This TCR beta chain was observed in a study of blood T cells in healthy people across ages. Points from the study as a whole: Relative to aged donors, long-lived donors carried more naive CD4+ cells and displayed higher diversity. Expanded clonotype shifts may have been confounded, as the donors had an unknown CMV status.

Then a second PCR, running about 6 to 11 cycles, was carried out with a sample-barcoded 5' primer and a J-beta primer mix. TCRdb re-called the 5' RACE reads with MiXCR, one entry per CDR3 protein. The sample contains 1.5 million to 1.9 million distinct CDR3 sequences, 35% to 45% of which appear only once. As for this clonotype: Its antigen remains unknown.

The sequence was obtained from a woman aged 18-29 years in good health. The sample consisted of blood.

In DNA form, the CDR3 reads TGTGCCAGCAGCCTTAACAGGGTTGCTAATGAAAAACTGTTTTTT. Its translation: CASSLNRVANEKLFF. V gene TRBV6-1 combines with J gene TRBJ1-4; the D gene is possibly TRBD1 (6 bases). V lost 6 bases to trimming and J lost 3 bases, with 14 bases between them. This CDR3 region has 15 residues. Germline CDR1 is MNHNS and CDR2 is SASEGT.